The rows below give T cell receptor beta chains drawn from one sample of a study of molecular identifiers for immune sequencing clone quantification. TCRdb reprocessed the PCR reads with MiXCR, giving one entry per CDR3 protein. The table lists 250,000 to 350,000 distinct CDR3 sequences, about 21% of them singletons, with about 0.81% in the top ten. Source material: naive CD8+ T cells from blood, with Jurkat cell RNA spiked in. The source of these receptors is a human donor in good health. Some libraries in this study had Jurkat cell RNA spiked in. CDR3s leave out the opening cysteine and the closing phenylalanine or tryptophan.

TRBV7-9	TRBJ2-3	ASSFRSDIGTDTQY
TRBV4-3	TRBJ2-3	ASSQDLFGDRVSTDTQY
TRBV7-8	TRBJ2-1	ASSLVLNEQF
TRBV28	TRBJ1-5	ASSLIGVFDQPQH
TRBV4-3	TRBJ1-3	ASSPGAGQGNTIY
TRBV29-1	TRBJ2-7	SVRDGTYEQY
TRBV5-1	TRBJ2-5	ASSRTGSMETQY
TRBV12-3/TRBV12-4	TRBJ2-7	ASSASGRGKSYEQY
TRBV27	TRBJ1-1	ASRIQANTEAF
TRBV4-1	TRBJ2-5	ASSRVGTEETQY
TRBV20-1	TRBJ2-7	SAILGRKVHEQY
TRBV12-3/TRBV12-4	TRBJ1-5	ASKHRGRDQPQH
TRBV12-2	TRBJ1-5	ASRPPRAGGVAYSNQPQH
TRBV11-2	TRBJ2-3	ASSLNRDVDTQY
TRBV6-2/TRBV6-3	TRBJ2-1	ASSYFKLNNEQF
TRBV30	TRBJ2-7	AWAGTDSSYEQY